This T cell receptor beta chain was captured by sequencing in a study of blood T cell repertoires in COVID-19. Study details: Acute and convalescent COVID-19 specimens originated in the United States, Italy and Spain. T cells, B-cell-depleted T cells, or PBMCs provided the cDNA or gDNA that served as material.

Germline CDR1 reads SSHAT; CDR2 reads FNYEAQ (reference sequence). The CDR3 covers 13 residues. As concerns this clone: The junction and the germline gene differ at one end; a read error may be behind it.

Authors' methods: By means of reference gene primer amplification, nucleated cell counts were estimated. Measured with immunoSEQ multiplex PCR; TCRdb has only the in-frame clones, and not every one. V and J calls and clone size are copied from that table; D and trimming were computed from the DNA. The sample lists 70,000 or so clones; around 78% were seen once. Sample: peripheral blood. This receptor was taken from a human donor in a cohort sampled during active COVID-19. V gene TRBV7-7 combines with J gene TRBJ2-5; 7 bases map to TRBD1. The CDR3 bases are TGTGCTAGCAGCCCACAGGGGCAAGAGACCCAGTACTTC. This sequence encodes CASSPQGQETQYF.